The clone carrying this TCR beta chain was seen ten or more times. What it binds is unknown. The TCR beta CDR3 regions underwent amplification using RNA transcripts as the source. The HTBI primer set drove a first-round RT-PCR of the TCR CDR3. TCRdb re-derived calls from the multiplex PCR reads in MiXCR, one entry per CDR3 protein. This table holds roughly 560,000 distinct CDR3 sequences, around 15% found once. The data were obtained in a study of T cells in Graves' hyperthyroidism and ophthalmopathy. Each person with ophthalmopathy scored at least 3 on the Clinical Activity Score, reached NOSPECS grade 4 or higher, and had been ill under 3 months. The study left out patients who had uncontrolled infection, other autoimmune disease, pregnancy or lactation. 10 ml fresh peripheral blood yielded the PBMCs. The study's findings and limits: Blood also showed most of the thyroid clonotypes that were expanded above 0.001.

The V segment lost 6 bases and the J segment 4 bases; nucleotides outside the gene matches: 4. The CDR3 is 13 amino acids. The sequenced sample consisted of blood. The J gene is TRBJ1-1, the V gene TRBV12-3 or TRBV12-4; TRBD1 matches at 8 bases. The TCR originated in a woman between 40 and 50 years old with Graves' ophthalmopathy. The CDR3 DNA reads TGTGCCAGCAGCCGGACAGGGCCCACTGAAGCTTTCTTT. As protein: CASSRTGPTEAFF.